This is a list of T cell receptor beta chains from one sample in a study of T-cell reconstitution after alpha-beta-depleted transplantation in children. TCRdb fed the PCR reads into MiXCR, producing one record per CDR3 protein. The top ten clones hold around 13% of a sample with fewer than 550,000 distinct CDR3 sequences, about an eighth of them seen once. The specimen was PBMCs, mostly from graft donor cells, collected 180 days after TCRalphabeta/CD19-depleted stem cell transplant. The receptor source for this set is a female patient aged 2-10 years who had a stem cell transplant for aplastic anemia, so the T cells may come from the graft donor. Each CDR3 is given with its conserved first and last residue. D genes are given only for firm matches. Not all rows give a size; the values are once, few, many and, for expanded clones, a class.

>TRBV5-8|11|few|TRBJ2-3|-
TGTGCCGGGGGAATGACAGATACGCAGTATTTT
CAGGMTDTQYF
>TRBV7-2|15|few|TRBJ2-7|TRBD2
TGTGCCAGCAGCTTCCCGACTAGCGGGACCTACGAGCAGTACTTC
CASSFPTSGTYEQYF
>TRBV7-9|13|few|TRBJ2-3|-
TGTGCCAGCAGCTTATTGAGTGCAGATACGCAGTATTTT
CASSLLSADTQYF
>TRBV6-5|16|few|TRBJ1-1|-
TGTGCCAGCAGTTACTCCATGAGGACATCAGACACTGAAGCTTTCTTT
CASSYSMRTSDTEAFF
>TRBV12-3/TRBV12-4|16|few|TRBJ2-7|-
TGTGCCAGCAGTCCAACCGCGGGACTCCTTTCCTACGAGCAGTACTTC
CASSPTAGLLSYEQYF
>TRBV19|14|-|TRBJ1-5|-
TGTGCCAGTAGTACCTCACGGCGGAATCAGCCCCAGCATTTT
CASSTSRRNQPQHF
>TRBV5-6|17|few|TRBJ2-3|-
TGTGCCAGCAGCGGGCCGGGGCAGGGCGTTAGCACAGATACGCAGTATTTT
CASSGPGQGVSTDTQYF
>TRBV4-3|17|few|TRBJ1-2|-
TGCGCCAGCAGCCAAGACGACAACCCGGCCTGGGGAGGAGGCTACACCTTC
CASSQDDNPAWGGGYTF
>TRBV2|17|once|TRBJ2-4|-
TGTGCCAGCAGTGAACGTCAATACGAGCTAGCCAAAAACATTCAGTACTTC
CASSERQYELAKNIQYF
>TRBV11-2|17|-|TRBJ1-2|TRBD1
TGTGCCAGCAGCTCAGGAGGCGGGACAGGGCAAAACTATGGCTACACCTTC
CASSSGGGTGQNYGYTF
>TRBV12-3/TRBV12-4|14|-|TRBJ1-6|-
TGTGCCAGCAGTTCTGGACCTTGGAATTCACCCCTCCACTTT
CASSSGPWNSPLHF
>TRBV10-3|13|many|TRBJ2-7|TRBD1
TGTGCCATCAGCCTACAACAGGGGACCGAGCAGTACTTC
CAISLQQGTEQYF
>TRBV9|19|few|TRBJ2-3|TRBD2
TGTGCCAGCAGCGTAGACAATCCGGGACTAGCGGGGCGCACAGATACGCAGTATTTT
CASSVDNPGLAGRTDTQYF
>TRBV10-3|14|-|TRBJ1-1|-
TGTGCCATCAGTGTACACAGGGAGGGCACTGAAGCTTTCTTT
CAISVHREGTEAFF
>TRBV4-3|14|few|TRBJ1-2|TRBD1
TGCGCCAGCAGCCAAGTCCGGGACAGGGGTGGCTACACCTTC
CASSQVRDRGGYTF
>TRBV12-3/TRBV12-4|14|many|TRBJ1-1|TRBD1
TGTGCCAGCAGTGTGACAGGGCTGAACACTGAAGCTTTCTTT
CASSVTGLNTEAFF
>TRBV12-5|14|many|TRBJ2-5|TRBD1
TGTGCTAGTGGGAGACCGGGACAGCAAGAGACCCAGTACTTC
CASGRPGQQETQYF
>TRBV5-1|12|few|TRBJ2-7|-
TGCGCCAGCAGCCGAGTGACAGGCGAGCAGTACTTC
CASSRVTGEQYF
>TRBV7-9|15|-|TRBJ1-4|-
TGTGCCAGCAGAGGCGGGGAGTTCCCTAATGAAAAACTGTTTTTT
CASRGGEFPNEKLFF
>TRBV19|16|many|TRBJ2-1|-
TGTGCCAGTACCCCGGACAGATCTAGGTCCTACAATGAGCAGTTCTTC
CASTPDRSRSYNEQFF
>TRBV5-1|14|-|TRBJ2-7|TRBD2
TGCGCCAGCAGCACTAGCGGGAGGAACTACGAGCAGTACTTC
CASSTSGRNYEQYF
>TRBV19|16|few|TRBJ1-1|TRBD1
TGTGCCAGTAGTATCCCGCGGGACAGGGGGCACACTGAAGCTTTCTTT
CASSIPRDRGHTEAFF